Each of the 8 T cell receptor beta chains below was sequenced from the same sample in a study of blood T cell repertoires in COVID-19 (dated by TCRdb to the early 2020s). Library preparation was by the immunoSEQ multiplex PCR assay. TCRdb re-hosts the immuneACCESS table, in-frame sequences only. Its copies lack some clones; in the studies checked, an unresolved V gene accounts for under half of them, and the cause for the rest is not known. Within this sample are approximately 10,000 clones, with just over 85% of them counted one time only. 7% to 10% of the sample is held by the ten biggest clonotypes. Input material: peripheral blood. The receptors derive from a human donor in a cohort sampled during active COVID-19.

The J gene is TRBJ1-1, the V gene TRBV27; no firm D call. Trimming left V 4 bases short and J 5 bases short, with 14 bases between. The germline V gene encodes CDR1 MNHEY and CDR2 SMNVEV (reference sequence). This CDR3 region has 14 residues. The CDR3 DNA sequence: TGTGCCAGCAGTTCCGGACGGAGCGGGACTGAAGCTTTCTTT. The encoded protein is CASSSGRSGTEAFF.

The chain has TRBV28 and TRBJ2-5; 12 bases line up with TRBD1. Germline V lookup: CDR1 MDHEN, CDR2 SYDVKM. The ends lost 5 bases at V and 5 bases at J; junction bases unmatched: 6. The CDR3 has 15 residues. CDR3: CASSTRDRGQETQYF. CDR3 nucleotide sequence: TGTGCCAGCAGTACCCGGGACAGGGGGCAGGAGACCCAGTACTTC.

The V and J genes are TRBV7-2 and TRBJ1-3; D ambiguous. The germline gives CDR1 SGHTA, CDR2 FQGNSA. V was trimmed by 2 bases and J by 2 bases, leaving 7 bases between them. The CDR3 runs 14 residues. The chain's CDR3 is CASSLQRPGNTIYF. The DNA of the CDR3 is TGTGCCAGCAGCTTACAGCGCCCTGGAAACACCATATATTTT.

The rearrangement links TRBV6-2 or TRBV6-3 to TRBJ1-2; D unresolved. With 0 bases removed from V and 4 bases from J, the gap between germline ends came to 12 bases. CDR3 length: 15 residues. Germline lookup yields CDR1 MNHEY and CDR2 SVGEGT. The CDR3 DNA is TGTGCCAGCAGTTACTCGGGCAGACCCGTCTATGGCTACACCTTC. It yields the protein CASSYSGRPVYGYTF.

This clone was observed once. The DNA for the CDR3 is TGTGCCAGCAGCTCCAGGGAGGGTGAGAACACTGAAGCTTTCTTT. Amino acid sequence: CASSSREGENTEAFF. The V call is TRBV7-9, the J call TRBJ1-1, with D possibly matching TRBD1 (5 bases). CDR1 and CDR2 (germline): SEHNR, FQNEAQ (reference sequence). V lost 4 bases and J 1 base, leaving 13 bases between the germline ends. CDR3 length: 15 amino acids. Complete variable domain (other parts from reference TRBV7-9 and TRBJ1-1): DTGVSQNPRHKITKRGQNVTFRCDPISEHNRLYWYRQTLGQGPEFLTYFQNEAQLEKSRLLSDRFSAERPKGSFSTLEIQRTEQGDSAMYLCASSSREGENTEAFFGQGTRLTVV.

The V gene is TRBV6-2 or TRBV6-3, the J gene TRBJ2-1; perhaps TRBD2 as D (5 bases). The CDR3 runs 13 residues. Germline assignment: CDR1 MNHEY and CDR2 SVGEGT. V was trimmed by 1 base and J by 10 bases, leaving 11 bases between them. DNA for the CDR3: TGTGCCAGCAGTTACTATACGGGGAACGAGCAGTTCTTC. Protein: CASSYYTGNEQFF.

V and J are TRBV21-1 and TRBJ2-1; the DNA was not used to check the table's D call, TRBD2. TRBV21-1 is flagged as a pseudogene. The length of the CDR3 is 21 residues. CDR3 in DNA: TGTGCCAGCAGCAAAGCGACGTCTAGCGGGAGGGCCTGGGGATTCTACAATGAGCAGTTCTTC. As protein: CASSKATSSGRAWGFYNEQFF.

This rearrangement joins TRBV6-6 to TRBJ1-1; 7 nucleotides match TRBD1. J gave up 6 bases and V 2 bases, and 12 bases lay outside the gene matches. This CDR3 spans 16 amino acids. The germline V gene has CDR1 MNHNY and CDR2 SVGAGI (reference sequence). The CDR3 DNA sequence: TGTGCCAGCAGTTACAAGGCAGGGGGTATGGGTTCTGAAGCTTTCTTT. This gives the protein CASSYKAGGMGSEAFF.